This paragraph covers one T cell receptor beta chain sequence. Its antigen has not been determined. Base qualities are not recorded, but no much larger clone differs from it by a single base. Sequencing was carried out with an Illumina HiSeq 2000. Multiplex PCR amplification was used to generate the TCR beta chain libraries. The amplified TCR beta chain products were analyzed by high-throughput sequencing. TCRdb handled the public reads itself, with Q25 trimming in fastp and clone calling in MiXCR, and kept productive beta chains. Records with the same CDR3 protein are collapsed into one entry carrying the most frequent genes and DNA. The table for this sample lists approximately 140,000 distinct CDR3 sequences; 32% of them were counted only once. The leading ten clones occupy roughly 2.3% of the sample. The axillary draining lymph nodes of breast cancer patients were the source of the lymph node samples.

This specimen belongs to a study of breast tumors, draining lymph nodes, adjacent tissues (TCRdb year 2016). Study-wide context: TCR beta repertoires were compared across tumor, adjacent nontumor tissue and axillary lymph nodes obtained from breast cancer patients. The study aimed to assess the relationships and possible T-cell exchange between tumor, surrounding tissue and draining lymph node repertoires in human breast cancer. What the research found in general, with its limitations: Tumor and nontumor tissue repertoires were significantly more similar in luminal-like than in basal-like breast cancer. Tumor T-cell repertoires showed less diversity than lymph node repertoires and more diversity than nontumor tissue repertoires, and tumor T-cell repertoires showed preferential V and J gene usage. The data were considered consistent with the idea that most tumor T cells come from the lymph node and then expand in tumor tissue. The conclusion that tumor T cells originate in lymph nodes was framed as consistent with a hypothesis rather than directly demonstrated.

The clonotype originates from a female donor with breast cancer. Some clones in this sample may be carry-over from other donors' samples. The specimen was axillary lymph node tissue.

The CDR3 region reads CASMQFTEQFF. The DNA sequence is TGTGCCAGCATGCAATTCACGGAGCAGTTCTTC. The V and J genes are TRBV2 and TRBJ2-1; the D gene assignment is ambiguous. The CDR3 spans 11 residues, from the cysteine through the phenylalanine. Just CDR3 DNA is preserved here, 33 bases in frame from base 1. The V and J ends are trimmed by 7 bases and 10 bases, leaving 11 bases between them. Reading the germline V gene gives CDR1 SNHLY and CDR2 FYNNEI.